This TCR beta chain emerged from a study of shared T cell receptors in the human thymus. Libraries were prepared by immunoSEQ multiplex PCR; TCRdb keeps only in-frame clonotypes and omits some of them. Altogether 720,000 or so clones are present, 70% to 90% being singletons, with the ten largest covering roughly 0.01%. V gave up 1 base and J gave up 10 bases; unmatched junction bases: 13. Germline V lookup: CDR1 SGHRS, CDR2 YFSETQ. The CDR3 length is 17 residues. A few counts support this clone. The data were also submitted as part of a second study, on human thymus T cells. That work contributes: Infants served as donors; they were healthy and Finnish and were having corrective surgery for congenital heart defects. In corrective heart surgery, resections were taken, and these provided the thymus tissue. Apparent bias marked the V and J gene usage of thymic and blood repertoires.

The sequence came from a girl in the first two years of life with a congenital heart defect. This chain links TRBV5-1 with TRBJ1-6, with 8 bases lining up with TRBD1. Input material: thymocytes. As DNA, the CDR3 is TGCGCCAGCAGCTTGACAGGGGGGGGCCGAAGGGAATCACCCCTCCACTTT. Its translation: CASSLTGGGRRESPLHF.